The 15 T cell receptor beta chains in this list originate from one sample, sequenced in a study of blood T cell repertoires in COVID-19. The data were produced by immunoSEQ multiplex PCR, yet TCRdb's version contains in-frame clones alone and is incomplete. The sample has around 100,000 clones; about 88% are singletons. Sequenced: peripheral blood. The receptors were gathered from a woman in her 70s who had recovered from COVID-19.

The chain is built from TRBV11-3 and TRBJ2-7; 8 bases are shared with TRBD1. V lost 4 bases to trimming and J lost 6 bases; unmatched junction nucleotides: 8. Germline-derived CDR1 and CDR2 are SGHNT and YENEEA. This CDR3 has 14 amino acids. DNA of the CDR3: TGTGCCAGCAGCTGGGACAGGCCGCGGTTCGAGCAGTACTTC. Protein product: CASSWDRPRFEQYF. The whole variable domain, filled in from reference TRBV11-3 and TRBJ2-7, reads EAGVVQSPRYKIIEKKQPVAFWCNPISGHNTLYWYLQNLGQGPELLIRYENEEAVDDSQLPKDRFSAERLKGVDSTLKIQPAELGDSAVYLCASSWDRPRFEQYFGPGTRLTVT.

CDR3 DNA: TGTGCCAGCAGCTTAGGACAGGGCTATAATTCACCCCTCCACTTT. This gives the protein CASSLGQGYNSPLHF. The genes are TRBV7-2 and TRBJ1-6, with TRBD1 matching 7 bases. The CDR3 is 15 residues long. Germline CDR1 and CDR2: SGHTA and FQGNSA. The junction had 0 bases not matched to a gene; V was cut back by 1 base and J by 3 bases.

The chain joins TRBV9 to TRBJ2-2, with D possibly being TRBD1 (6 bases). Germline V gives CDR1 SGDLS, CDR2 YYNGEE. Trimming pared 0 bases from V and 4 bases from J, leaving 19 bases between. This CDR3 region has 18 residues. CDR3 nucleotide sequence: TGTGCCAGCAGCGTAGGTCCCCTGGGACATAGTGGCACCGGGGAGCTGTTTTTT. The encoded protein is CASSVGPLGHSGTGELFF.

V usage is TRBV6-5 and J usage is TRBJ2-3, with D possibly TRBD2 on 5 matching bases. Germline V gene lookup returns CDR1 MNHEY and CDR2 SVGAGI. This CDR3 comprises 12 residues. Trimming pared 5 bases from V and 8 bases from J, leaving 11 bases between. CDR3: CASSLSAGTQYF. CDR3 in DNA: TGTGCCAGCAGTCTCTCGGCGGGTACGCAGTATTTT.

The chain joins TRBV7-8 to TRBJ1-6, with D maybe TRBD1 (6 bases). V shed 2 bases and J shed 7 bases, with 12 bases lying between them. In germline, CDR1 is SGHVS, CDR2 FQNEAQ. The length of the CDR3 is 15 residues. The CDR3 DNA follows: TGTGCCAGCAGCTTATGGGAGGGGGGGAATTCACCCCTCCACTTT. This codes for CASSLWEGGNSPLHF. The variable domain in full, completed from reference TRBV7-8 and TRBJ1-6, reads GAGVSQSPRYKVAKRGQDVALRCDPISGHVSLFWYQQALGQGPEFLTYFQNEAQLDKSGLPSDRFFAERPEGSVSTLKIQRTQQEDSAVYLCASSLWEGGNSPLHFGNGTRLTVT.

This chain connects TRBV28 to TRBJ1-1, with TRBD1 matching 8 bases. The CDR3 runs to 15 residues. Trimming took 8 bases from V and 3 from J; bases not matched to a gene: 11. In germline, CDR1 is MDHEN, CDR2 SYDVKM. Here the CDR3 DNA reads TGTGCCAGCCGCTCAGGGGGCGCAGGGGACACTGAAGCTTTCTTT. This gives the protein CASRSGGAGDTEAFF.

V usage is TRBV5-4 and J usage is TRBJ2-5; 7 bases map to TRBD1. The CDR3 has 16 amino acids. Germline CDR1 SGHNT, CDR2 YYREEE (reference sequence). Trimming cost V 2 bases and J 3 bases; bases outside gene matches: 10. CDR3 protein: CASSFALDRAKETQYF. The CDR3 region has the DNA TGTGCCAGCAGCTTCGCTCTCGACAGGGCGAAAGAGACCCAGTACTTC.

V is TRBV7-9 and J is TRBJ2-2; no clear D. Trimming cost V 2 bases and J 2 bases, with 9 bases left between them. This CDR3 has 15 residues. Germline CDR1 reads SEHNR; CDR2 reads FQNEAQ (reference sequence). CDR3 nucleotide sequence: TGTGCCAGCAGCTTACTCCAACTAAACACCGGGGAGCTGTTTTTT. Translating it yields CASSLLQLNTGELFF.

The chain couples TRBV5-1 to TRBJ2-7; 9 nucleotides match TRBD2. The germline CDR1 and CDR2 sequences are SGHRS and YFSETQ. CDR3 length: 15 residues. V dropped 4 bases and J dropped 9; count of bases not matched to a gene: 14. In DNA form, the CDR3 reads TGCGCCAGCAGCCCCCTAGCGGGGAGCGCCCAAGGGCAGTACTTC. Translation: CASSPLAGSAQGQYF.

This chain links TRBV28 with TRBJ2-6; weak D call: TRBD1 (6 bases). Per the germline V gene, CDR1 is MDHEN and CDR2 is SYDVKM. V was clipped by 3 bases and J by 1 base, with 16 bases between them. This CDR3 has 18 residues. The CDR3 DNA reads as TGTGCCAGCAGTTTTACACAGGGATTGAGGTCTGGGGCCAACGTCCTGACTTTC. Translated, it gives CASSFTQGLRSGANVLTF. Filled out from reference TRBV28 and TRBJ2-6, the complete variable domain reads DVKVTQSSRYLVKRTGEKVFLECVQDMDHENMFWYRQDPGLGLRLIYFSYDVKMKEKGDIPEGYSVSREKKERFSLILESASTNQTSMYLCASSFTQGLRSGANVLTFGAGSRLTVL.

The chain recombines TRBV27 with TRBJ2-3; D perhaps matches TRBD1 (7 bases). The CDR3 is 14 amino acids. Germline V lookup: CDR1 MNHEY, CDR2 SMNVEV (reference sequence). The ends were cut back, 7 bases at V and 4 bases at J, with 15 bases in the middle. The CDR3 is CASTPGGGADTQYF. CDR3 nucleotides: TGTGCCAGCACTCCCGGAGGGGGCGCAGATACGCAGTATTTT.

The V and J genes are TRBV5-8 and TRBJ1-1; perhaps TRBD1 as D (5 bases). This CDR3 is 14 amino acids long. CDR1 is SGHTS and CDR2 is YDEGEE in the germline V gene. V lost 1 base and J lost 10, with 17 bases in between. CDR3: CASSLRAGRGGAFF. CDR3 DNA: TGTGCCAGCAGCTTGAGGGCAGGTCGGGGGGGAGCTTTCTTT.

This chain connects TRBV29-1 to TRBJ2-3, with 10 bases lining up with TRBD2. Losses at the gene ends were 2 bases for V and 3 bases for J; bases not matched to a gene: 2. CDR3 length equals 14 residues. Per the germline V gene, CDR1 is SQVTM and CDR2 is ANQGSEA. The CDR3 loop is CSVESGGATDTQYF. The DNA of the CDR3 is TGCAGCGTTGAAAGCGGGGGGGCGACAGATACGCAGTATTTT.

The CDR3 DNA follows: TGTGCCAGCAGCTTATTTCCCGGCACAGATACGCAGTATTTT. Translated, it gives CASSLFPGTDTQYF. The chain recombines TRBV7-3 with TRBJ2-3, with D hard to call. This CDR3 is 14 amino acids long. Germline-derived CDR1 and CDR2 are SGHTA and FQGTGA. V shed 2 bases and J shed 1 base, with 7 bases lying between them.

V is TRBV12-3 or TRBV12-4 and J is TRBJ2-5, with TRBD2 matching 8 bases. Trimming took 6 bases from V and 9 from J; bases not matched to a gene: 3. CDR3 length equals 11 residues. The CDR3 sequence is CASSPRGAQYF. The CDR3 DNA follows: TGTGCCAGCAGCCCGCGGGGGGCCCAGTACTTC.